This entry concerns a single T cell receptor (beta chain). This sample was taken from a study of blood T cell repertoires in COVID-19. The CDR3 totals 14 residues. CDR1 and CDR2 (germline): SGDLS, YYNGEE. Trimming left V 1 base short and J 9 bases short, with 14 bases between. TCRdb keeps only in-frame clones here, not all; method: immunoSEQ multiplex PCR. The table has about 210,000 clones, about 91% seen once. This sequence joins TRBV9 and TRBJ2-1; D uncertain. The sequence came from a man aged 25 to 40 with acute or convalescent COVID-19. The sequenced material came from peripheral blood. The DNA of the CDR3 is TGTGCCAGCAGCGTACGAGTTACAGTAGGTGAGCAGTTCTTC. This codes for CASSVRVTVGEQFF.